This TCR beta chain emerged from a study of blood T cell repertoires in COVID-19. Study context: The cDNA or gDNA used as material had been derived from T cells, B-cell-depleted T cells, or PBMCs.

This CDR3 spans 14 amino acids. Between the trimmed V and J ends, which lost 3 bases and 7 bases, there was a span of 16 bases. CDR1 DFQATT and CDR2 SNEGSKA come from the germline V gene (reference sequence). Authors' data handling: It was from reference gene primer amplification that nucleated cell counts were estimated. Produced via immunoSEQ multiplex PCR; TCRdb's table is partial and in-frame only. V and J calls and clone size follow that table, whereas D and trimming were derived from the DNA. The sample holds around 200,000 clones, roughly 86% seen once. Across 20 to 25 US areas, participants ranged in age from about 18 to 90 years.

The source is a man aged 35 to 55 with acute COVID-19. The J gene is TRBJ1-5, the V gene TRBV20-1; D may be TRBD1 (6 bases). Sequencing used PBMCs or T cells enriched from blood (not recorded which). The CDR3 spells CSASWGGLGQPQHF. CDR3 nucleotides: TGCAGTGCTAGTTGGGGGGGGCTGGGGCAGCCCCAGCATTTT.